Included here is one TCR beta chain sequence, with context. Its antigen is currently not known. Sequence at one end of the junction differs from germline and may be a read error. This sample also contains other DNA sequences that code for the same CDR3. In the prospective study, participants were roughly 18 to 89 years old, resided in 24 geographic areas of the United States, and were enrolled through a virtual design. Cohort assignment in the prospective study relied on participant-reported clinical history from a screening survey and a study questionnaire. Mobile phlebotomists in the prospective study collected whole blood, serum and a nasopharyngeal or oropharyngeal swab from every participant. Participants in the prospective study had the option to provide additional blood draws and questionnaires over an approximately 2-month period. Before DNA extraction, prospective study blood samples were shipped either frozen or at room temperature.

The immunoSEQ Assay, a bias-controlled multiplex PCR, was used to amplify TCRbeta CDR3 regions from genomic DNA. The authors processed their data as follows. The number of nucleated cells in each sample was estimated from the amplification of reference gene primers within the assay. Sequence reads were collapsed and filtered to measure the absolute abundance of every unique TCRbeta CDR3 rearrangement. For each sample, productive Simpson clonality was calculated by taking the square root of Simpson's diversity index across productive rearrangements. The table comes from immuneACCESS by way of TCRdb, which keeps in-frame sequences with V and J called. Part of the clones is missing from these tables; in studies checked, under half for an unresolved V gene and the rest for unknown reasons. V and J calls and clone size are as listed in that table; D and trimming were resolved from the DNA. Across this sample there are around 260,000 clones, with roughly 80% seen only once. Of the sample, approximately 4.3% falls within the top ten clones.

The data stem from a study of blood T cell repertoires in COVID-19 (dated by TCRdb to the early 2020s). A note on the overall study: Samples from collaborators originated in the United States, Italy and Spain and spanned both the acute and convalescent phases of COVID-19. The prospective study material was composed of cDNA or gDNA derived from T cells, B-cell-depleted T cells, or PBMCs. The dataset comprised deeply sampled blood TCRbeta repertoires from subjects exposed to, actively infected with, or recovered from COVID-19. The repertoires were released in a freely available public database meant as a resource for research on the immune response to SARS-CoV-2. Samples came from the ongoing ImmuneRACE study (first 160 participants) plus 1,254 subjects from 6 global collaborators. A de-identified subject ID, COVID-19 status, age in years and sex were almost always included in the sample metadata. Where HLA class I and class II types were available, the types were taken from metadata supplied by the sample provider, not from assay-based typing. Points the paper makes about the study in general: The quantity of clinical and demographic metadata differed by source and by participant and was supplied without curation.

Reading the germline V gene gives CDR1 SGHRS and CDR2 YFSETQ. The CDR3 starts with the cysteine, ends with the phenylalanine, and has 13 residues. The kept DNA is CDR3 alone, 39 bases in frame from the first base. Sequences were obtained from PBMCs or T cells enriched from blood (not recorded which). The rearrangement joined TRBV5-1 to TRBJ1-2, and the D gene may be TRBD1, 6 bases matching. This TCR came from a man aged 25 to 40 with acute COVID-19. The nucleotides are TGTGCCAGCCGCGGACAGAACAACTATGGCTACACCTTC. Its protein product is CASRGQNNYGYTF. With the portions outside the CDR3 filled from the reference TRBV5-1 and TRBJ1-2 genes, the complete variable region becomes KAGVTQTPRYLIKTRGQQVTLSCSPISGHRSVSWYQQTPGQGLQFLFEYFSETQRNKGNFPGRFSGRQFSNSRSEMNVSTLELGDSALYLCASRGQNNYGYTFGSGTRLTVV.